The 7 T cell receptor beta chains listed next were all sequenced from one sample in a study of human T cells and chemical hapten exposure. One entry per CDR3 protein results from TCRdb running MiXCR on the RACE reads. The sample has tens of thousands of distinct CDR3 sequences, 9.5% to 15% seen once. Time point indicated: pre-sensitization, week 0. Treatment noted: therapeutic diphenylcyclopropenone sensitization with weekly scalp DPC. Sample: whole blood, taken in connection with sensitization to the hapten diphenylcyclopropenone (DPC). These receptors originate from a woman aged 30 to 39 with alopecia areata. Some clones in this sample may be carry-over from other donors' samples.

This clonotype was detected ten times or more. DNA of the CDR3: TGCGCCAGCAGCTTGTTTGGGCAGGTCGGAGAGACCCAGTACTTC. It translates to CASSLFGQVGETQYF. This chain links TRBV5-1 with TRBJ2-5; no firm D call. Germline V gene sequence: CDR1 SGHRS, CDR2 YFSETQ. V lost 1 base, J lost 4 bases, and 14 bases lay in between. This CDR3 has 15 residues.

This clonotype was found many times. The rearrangement links TRBV29-1 to TRBJ2-3; TRBD2 aligns across 9 bases. Looked up from germline, CDR1 is SQVTM and CDR2 is ANQGSEA. Trimming at V came to 7 bases and at J to 5 bases, leaving 13 bases not matched to a gene. The CDR3 runs to 15 residues. CDR3 region: CSAQLGAGGGDTQYF. CDR3 DNA sequence: TGCAGCGCCCAACTAGGAGCGGGAGGCGGAGATACGCAGTATTTT.

This clonotype has a count of ten or more. This chain links TRBV7-9 with TRBJ2-5, with D possibly matching TRBD2 (8 bases). CDR3 length: 21 residues. Per germline, CDR1 SEHNR and CDR2 FQNEAQ (reference sequence). V was pared by 2 bases and J by 5 bases, with 33 bases between. The CDR3, as DNA: TGTGCCAGCAGCTTACCCCTGGGAGGGGGCCTGGGTAGCGGGATCCTGGAGACCCAGTACTTC. Protein: CASSLPLGGGLGSGILETQYF.

This clonotype turned up a few times. The chain carries TRBV14 and TRBJ1-1; D not resolved. The CDR3 loop spans 14 amino acids. Germline CDR1 and CDR2: SGHDN and FVKESK. V was trimmed by 5 bases and J by 2 bases, leaving 12 bases between them. The CDR3 protein is CASSSRTDNTEAFF. Written as DNA, the CDR3 is TGTGCCAGCAGCTCCCGGACGGATAACACTGAAGCTTTCTTT. The full variable domain, in which reference TRBV14 and TRBJ1-1 provide the parts outside the CDR3, is EAGVTQFPSHSVIEKGQTVTLRCDPISGHDNLYWYRRVMGKEIKFLLHFVKESKQDESGMPNNRFLAERTGGTYSTLKVQPAELEDSGVYFCASSSRTDNTEAFFGQGTRLTVV.

There are a few counts of this clonotype. This chain connects TRBV2 to TRBJ2-6; D call uncertain. This CDR3 spans 14 amino acids. The germline CDR1 and CDR2 sequences are SNHLY and FYNNEI. Trimming removed 3 bases at V and 0 bases at J, with 3 bases between. CDR3 sequence (DNA): TGTGCCAGCAGTGATAACTCTGGGGCCAACGTCCTGACTTTC. Translating gives CASSDNSGANVLTF.

This clonotype showed up just a few times. The chain has TRBV7-6 and TRBJ2-2, with D perhaps TRBD2 (6 bases). The CDR3 extends over 16 amino acids. V lost 2 bases, J lost 1 base, and 11 bases lay in between. Germline V gene sequence: CDR1 SGHVS, CDR2 FNYEAQ. The DNA for the CDR3 is TGTGCCAGCAGCTTATTAGGGGAGGTGAACACCGGGGAGCTGTTTTTT. Translating it yields CASSLLGEVNTGELFF.

This clonotype occurred a few times. The gene calls are TRBV28 and TRBJ2-2; 7 bases are a match to TRBD1. The CDR3 is 15 residues long. The germline V gene has CDR1 MDHEN and CDR2 SYDVKM. V was clipped by 3 bases and J by 3 bases; unmatched bases: 4. This CDR3 is CASSLWDSHTGELFF. CDR3 bases: TGTGCCAGCAGTTTGTGGGACAGTCACACCGGGGAGCTGTTTTTT. Full variable domain (outside the CDR3, taken from reference TRBV28 and TRBJ2-2): DVKVTQSSRYLVKRTGEKVFLECVQDMDHENMFWYRQDPGLGLRLIYFSYDVKMKEKGDIPEGYSVSREKKERFSLILESASTNQTSMYLCASSLWDSHTGELFFGEGSRLTVL.